This entry lists 9 T cell receptor beta chains sequenced from one sample in a study of glioma-infiltrating T cells. Amplification of TCR alpha and beta CDR3 regions from RNA used iRepertoire nested multiplex PCR. TCRdb re-derived calls from the multiplex PCR reads in MiXCR, one entry per CDR3 protein. The table has approximately 100,000 distinct CDR3 sequences, 29% seen once; the top ten hold about 40%. Sequenced material: glioma tissue, nonneoplastic brain tissue, or PBMCs (not recorded which). Receptors originate from a human donor with low-grade glioma or glioblastoma, undergoing nonglioma brain surgery, or in good health (not recorded which).

The table lists this clonotype with many counts. The chain carries TRBV2 and TRBJ2-3, with 7 bases identical to TRBD2. J gave up 0 bases and V 6 bases, and 3 bases lay outside the gene matches. The germline V gene has CDR1 SNHLY and CDR2 FYNNEI. The CDR3 covers 14 residues. The CDR3 bases are TGTGCCAGCAGCCCGGGACTAAGCACAGATACGCAGTATTTT. As protein: CASSPGLSTDTQYF.

To note about this clonotype: This could be a read error, since a much larger clone is one nucleotide away. The chain joins TRBV18 to TRBJ1-1, with D unclear. Germline V lookup: CDR1 KGHSH, CDR2 LQKENI. The CDR3 contains 15 residues. The CDR3 here is CASPPAFELNTEAFF. In DNA, the CDR3 is TGTGCCAGCCCACCAGCGTTCGAGCTGAACACTGAAGCTTTCTTT.

This clonotype was counted ten times or more. The CDR3 here is CASSAEDRRTDTQYF. The CDR3 DNA sequence: TGCGCCAGCAGCGCAGAAGATCGTCGCACAGATACGCAGTATTTT. V and J are TRBV5-1 and TRBJ2-3; D is undetermined. Trimming cost V 4 bases and J 1 base, with 13 bases left between them. CDR1 and CDR2 from the germline V gene are SGHRS and YFSETQ. This CDR3 has 15 residues.

A word on this clonotype: A read error may explain this, as a much larger clone is one base away. V is TRBV7-9 and J is TRBJ2-1; possibly TRBD2 for D (5 bases). The CDR3 contains 13 residues. The V gene lost 6 bases and the J gene lost 7 bases, with 13 bases spanning the gap. In germline, CDR1 is SEHNR, CDR2 FQNEAQ (reference sequence). CDR3 in amino acids: CASRLFRENEQFF. The CDR3, as DNA: TGTGCCAGCAGGTTATTTAGGGAGAATGAGCAGTTCTTC.

In this sample, this clonotype turned up many times. The chain combines TRBV20-1 with TRBJ1-1; maybe TRBD1 (5 bases). CDR1 is DFQATT, CDR2 SNEGSKA, per germline (reference sequence). This CDR3 is 13 amino acids long. Trimming removed 5 bases from V and 7 bases from J, with 17 bases in between. CDR3 sequence: CSAGGVSLGEAFF. The DNA of the CDR3 is TGCAGTGCTGGGGGGGTGAGTCTCGGTGAAGCTTTCTTT.

This clonotype was counted many times. The rearrangement joins TRBV7-9 to TRBJ1-5; no definite D call. CDR1 and CDR2 from the germline V gene are SEHNR and FQNEAQ (reference sequence). V lost 5 bases to trimming and J lost 1 base, with 9 bases between them. The CDR3 sequence is 14 residues long. CDR3 in amino acids: CASSRSGSNQPQHF. CDR3 nucleotide sequence: TGTGCCAGCAGCCGCTCTGGGAGCAATCAGCCCCAGCATTTT.

This clonotype has a handful of counts. This sequence joins TRBV7-9 and TRBJ2-7, with 7 bases that match TRBD1. Germline V gene data show CDR1 as SEHNR and CDR2 as FQNEAQ (reference sequence). This CDR3 region has 16 residues. The V and J ends lost 6 bases and 7 bases, in that order; junction bases with no gene match: 18. CDR3 sequence reads: CASSTSRDSPSEEQYF. Here the CDR3 DNA reads TGTGCCAGCAGTACTTCTCGGGACAGCCCAAGTGAGGAGCAGTACTTC.

The table lists this clonotype with many counts. The chain combines TRBV7-2 with TRBJ2-1; tentative D call: TRBD2 (5 bases). Germline CDR1 and CDR2: SGHTA and FQGNSA. Deletions cut 5 bases from V and 5 bases from J, with 13 bases between. CDR3 size: 14 residues. The CDR3 nucleotides read TGTGCCAGCAGCGTTAGCGTTGGTCACAATGAGCAGTTCTTC. It encodes CASSVSVGHNEQFF.

Comment on this clonotype: A single base separates this from a much larger clone, so it may be a read error. V and J are TRBV27 and TRBJ1-2; D remains ambiguous. Germline values: CDR1 MNHEY, CDR2 SMNVEV (reference sequence). The CDR3 spans 13 residues. Between the trimmed V and J ends, which lost 6 bases and 6 bases, there was a span of 14 bases. The CDR3 here is CASRQNIDHGYTF. CDR3 sequence (DNA): TGTGCCAGCAGGCAGAATATCGACCATGGCTACACCTTC.